This is a list of T cell receptor beta chains from one sample in a study of Ad26.COV2.S vaccination and SARS-CoV-2 variants. Data came from immunoSEQ multiplex PCR; TCRdb stores just in-frame clones and leaves some out. The sample has about 350,000 clones; about 87% are singletons. The source was peripheral blood, collected in a trial of Ad26.COV2.S vaccine versus placebo. These receptors all come from a person aged 18-60 years who received the Ad26.COV2.S COVID-19 vaccine or a placebo. Both conserved end residues are part of each CDR3. The D gene is left open where the match is weak. The size field is filled for only some rows; it gives once, few, many or a size class.

clone_size: many; j_call: TRBJ1-5; d_call: NA; v_call: TRBV6-2/TRBV6-3; cdr3_nt: TGTGCCAGCAGTCGGGCCAATCAGCCCCAGCATTTT; cdr3_aa: CASSRANQPQHF
clone_size: NA; j_call: TRBJ1-5; d_call: NA; v_call: TRBV6-5; cdr3_nt: TGTGCCAGCAGTTACGCCCGGGCCCGCCAGCCCCAGCATTTT; cdr3_aa: CASSYARARQPQHF
clone_size: NA; j_call: TRBJ2-3; d_call: NA; v_call: TRBV12-5; cdr3_nt: TGTGCTAGTGGTTTCAAGACAGGAGGGGCAGATACGCAGTATTTT; cdr3_aa: CASGFKTGGADTQYF
clone_size: NA; j_call: TRBJ2-3; d_call: TRBD2; v_call: TRBV7-9; cdr3_nt: TGTGCCAGCAGCCCAATAGCGGGATGGGACACAGATACGCAGTATTTT; cdr3_aa: CASSPIAGWDTDTQYF
clone_size: NA; j_call: TRBJ1-6; d_call: NA; v_call: TRBV5-1; cdr3_nt: TGCGCCAGCAGCTTGGGAGACACAGGGATTCTACCCCTCCACTTT; cdr3_aa: CASSLGDTGILPLHF
clone_size: NA; j_call: TRBJ2-6; d_call: NA; v_call: TRBV30; cdr3_nt: TGTGCCTGGAGTGGGACACGGCCCCCCGTCCTGACTTTC; cdr3_aa: CAWSGTRPPVLTF
clone_size: NA; j_call: TRBJ1-1; d_call: TRBD1; v_call: TRBV6-2/TRBV6-3; cdr3_nt: TGTGCCAGCAGTTTTTCCCCCGGACAGGGAATATCTTTCTTT; cdr3_aa: CASSFSPGQGISFF
clone_size: once; j_call: TRBJ1-2; d_call: TRBD1; v_call: TRBV6-5; cdr3_nt: TGTGCCAGCAGTCAACAGGGGACCTATGGCTACACCTTC; cdr3_aa: CASSQQGTYGYTF
clone_size: once; j_call: TRBJ2-3; d_call: NA; v_call: TRBV5-1; cdr3_nt: TGCGCCAGCGCCCGGACAGCCGGAGCAGATACGCAGTATTTT; cdr3_aa: CASARTAGADTQYF
clone_size: NA; j_call: TRBJ2-7; d_call: NA; v_call: TRBV28; cdr3_nt: TGTGCCAGCAGTCCGCCTGCAGCCATCCAGGGGCAGTACTTC; cdr3_aa: CASSPPAAIQGQYF
clone_size: NA; j_call: TRBJ2-1; d_call: TRBD1; v_call: TRBV18; cdr3_nt: TGTGCCAGCTCACATAACCGGGACAGGGGGCCGAGCTCCTACAATGAGCAGTTCTTC; cdr3_aa: CASSHNRDRGPSSYNEQFF
clone_size: NA; j_call: TRBJ1-1; d_call: NA; v_call: TRBV21-1; cdr3_nt: TGTGCCAGCAGCAAAAAAAGGGCCTTGGCTACAGGGGGTCGAAGGATGAACACTGAAGCTTTCTTT; cdr3_aa: CASSKKRALATGGRRMNTEAFF
clone_size: NA; j_call: TRBJ2-3; d_call: TRBD2; v_call: TRBV30; cdr3_nt: TGTGCCTGGAGTGTAACTAGCGGCATGCAGTATTTT; cdr3_aa: CAWSVTSGMQYF
clone_size: NA; j_call: TRBJ1-3; d_call: NA; v_call: TRBV7-9; cdr3_nt: TGTGCCAGCAGCTTCCCGTGGGCCTCTGGAAACACCATATATTTT; cdr3_aa: CASSFPWASGNTIYF
clone_size: NA; j_call: TRBJ2-1; d_call: NA; v_call: TRBV7-3; cdr3_nt: TGTGCCAGCTCAATGGGTGTAGGGTTCTACAATGAGCAGTTCTTC; cdr3_aa: CASSMGVGFYNEQFF
clone_size: NA; j_call: TRBJ1-5; d_call: TRBD1; v_call: TRBV28; cdr3_nt: TGTGCCAGCAGTCCTCGGGACAGGGCCCTCAATCAGCCCCAGCATTTT; cdr3_aa: CASSPRDRALNQPQHF
clone_size: NA; j_call: TRBJ2-5; d_call: NA; v_call: TRBV30; cdr3_nt: TGTGCCTGGAGTGTTGACCCGACGGGGGAGACCCAGTACTTC; cdr3_aa: CAWSVDPTGETQYF
clone_size: once; j_call: TRBJ2-5; d_call: TRBD2; v_call: TRBV10-3; cdr3_nt: TGTGCCATCAGTGGAGGACTAGCGGGATCCCAAGAGACCCAGTACTTC; cdr3_aa: CAISGGLAGSQETQYF
clone_size: once; j_call: TRBJ2-3; d_call: NA; v_call: TRBV15; cdr3_nt: TGTGCCACCAGCAGAGGTACAGTTCCGCTCACAGATACGCAGTATTTT; cdr3_aa: CATSRGTVPLTDTQYF
clone_size: NA; j_call: TRBJ1-5; d_call: NA; v_call: TRBV9; cdr3_nt: TGTGCCAGCAGCATAGACAGCAATCAGCCCCAGCATTTT; cdr3_aa: CASSIDSNQPQHF
clone_size: NA; j_call: TRBJ2-5; d_call: TRBD2; v_call: TRBV7-3; cdr3_nt: TGTGCCAGCAGCTTGCAAGCGGGGTTCGAGACCCAGTACTTC; cdr3_aa: CASSLQAGFETQYF
clone_size: NA; j_call: TRBJ1-2; d_call: TRBD1; v_call: TRBV15; cdr3_nt: TGTGCCACTACAACAGGGGGCGGAAATGGCTACACCTTC; cdr3_aa: CATTTGGGNGYTF
clone_size: NA; j_call: TRBJ1-5; d_call: NA; v_call: TRBV18; cdr3_nt: TGTGCCAGCTCACTCGCCAGCAATCAGCCCCAGCATTTT; cdr3_aa: CASSLASNQPQHF
clone_size: NA; j_call: TRBJ2-2; d_call: NA; v_call: TRBV6-2/TRBV6-3; cdr3_nt: TGTGCCAGCGGCCCGTTTGACAGGACCGACACCGGGGAGCTGTTTTTT; cdr3_aa: CASGPFDRTDTGELFF
clone_size: NA; j_call: TRBJ1-1; d_call: NA; v_call: TRBV19; cdr3_nt: TGTGTCACGAGGATATACGCGGCCTTCCCTGAAGCTTTCTTT; cdr3_aa: CVTRIYAAFPEAFF
clone_size: few; j_call: TRBJ2-7; d_call: TRBD2; v_call: TRBV25-1; cdr3_nt: TGTGCCAGCAGCCCTCGGGGGGGGCCCCTTAGCTACGAGCAGTACTTC; cdr3_aa: CASSPRGGPLSYEQYF
clone_size: NA; j_call: TRBJ2-3; d_call: NA; v_call: TRBV7-7; cdr3_nt: TGTGCCAGCAGCTCCTCTTACATAGATACGCAGTATTTT; cdr3_aa: CASSSSYIDTQYF
clone_size: NA; j_call: TRBJ2-2; d_call: TRBD1; v_call: TRBV11-2; cdr3_nt: TGTGCCAGCAGCTTTGGGACAGCGAACACCGGGGAGCTGTTTTTT; cdr3_aa: CASSFGTANTGELFF
clone_size: once; j_call: TRBJ1-2; d_call: NA; v_call: TRBV25-1; cdr3_nt: TGTGCCAGCAGACCTTCTAGGGGCGTTAGTGGCTACACCTTC; cdr3_aa: CASRPSRGVSGYTF
clone_size: NA; j_call: TRBJ1-2; d_call: NA; v_call: TRBV19; cdr3_nt: TGTGCCAGTAGTATAGCCCGGAGTGGCTACACCTTC; cdr3_aa: CASSIARSGYTF
clone_size: NA; j_call: TRBJ1-2; d_call: NA; v_call: TRBV30; cdr3_nt: TGTGCCTGGAGTGCGGCCCAAGGACGGCTGTATTATGGCTACACCTTC; cdr3_aa: CAWSAAQGRLYYGYTF
clone_size: NA; j_call: TRBJ1-3; d_call: NA; v_call: TRBV28; cdr3_nt: TGCTCTGTGATGGGGTCGGTCGATTCTGGAAACACCATATATTTT; cdr3_aa: CSVMGSVDSGNTIYF
clone_size: once; j_call: TRBJ1-3; d_call: NA; v_call: TRBV5-1; cdr3_nt: TGCGCCAGCAGCGATGGACAGCCCGGGGGAAACACCATATATTTT; cdr3_aa: CASSDGQPGGNTIYF
clone_size: NA; j_call: TRBJ2-1; d_call: TRBD2; v_call: TRBV4-2; cdr3_nt: TGTGCCAGCAGCGGCGACCTAGCGGGTTCCTACAATGAGCAGTTCTTC; cdr3_aa: CASSGDLAGSYNEQFF
clone_size: NA; j_call: TRBJ2-5; d_call: NA; v_call: TRBV6-2/TRBV6-3; cdr3_nt: TGTGCCAGCAGTTACCCCATAGGGGGGCTGGAGACCCAGTACTTC; cdr3_aa: CASSYPIGGLETQYF
clone_size: NA; j_call: TRBJ2-7; d_call: NA; v_call: TRBV18; cdr3_nt: TGTGCCAGCTCCCCTACCCTCACAGGGAGGGCTGGCGAGCAGTACTTC; cdr3_aa: CASSPTLTGRAGEQYF
clone_size: NA; j_call: TRBJ2-2; d_call: TRBD2; v_call: TRBV5-4; cdr3_nt: TGTGCCAGCAGCCGACTAGCGATGAACACCGGGGAGCTGTTTTTT; cdr3_aa: CASSRLAMNTGELFF
clone_size: NA; j_call: TRBJ2-7; d_call: TRBD1; v_call: TRBV7-2; cdr3_nt: TGTGCCAGCAGCTATATGACAGGGCTCACCTACGAGCAGTACTTC; cdr3_aa: CASSYMTGLTYEQYF
clone_size: NA; j_call: TRBJ1-2; d_call: NA; v_call: TRBV29-1; cdr3_nt: TGCAGCGTTGACCGGCAGGGTAATGGCTACACCTTC; cdr3_aa: CSVDRQGNGYTF
clone_size: NA; j_call: TRBJ2-3; d_call: NA; v_call: TRBV5-5; cdr3_nt: TGTGCCAGCAGCTCTGGATCAGCGGGTGCAGATACGCAGTATTTT; cdr3_aa: CASSSGSAGADTQYF
clone_size: once; j_call: TRBJ2-1; d_call: TRBD1; v_call: TRBV2; cdr3_nt: TGTGCCAGCAGATGGGGACAGGGACGTGAGCAGTTCTTC; cdr3_aa: CASRWGQGREQFF
clone_size: NA; j_call: TRBJ1-3; d_call: NA; v_call: TRBV18; cdr3_nt: TGTGCCAGCTCACCATCTCAAGGGGGTTTTGGAAACACCATATATTTT; cdr3_aa: CASSPSQGGFGNTIYF
clone_size: NA; j_call: TRBJ2-2; d_call: NA; v_call: TRBV27; cdr3_nt: TGTGCCAGCAGTACCCCCCTTTCAGACACCGGGGAGCTGTTTTTT; cdr3_aa: CASSTPLSDTGELFF
clone_size: NA; j_call: TRBJ1-1; d_call: NA; v_call: TRBV9; cdr3_nt: TGTGCCAGCAGCCTGGGGGCAGGGGTTAGCTTCGCTGAAGCTTTCTTT; cdr3_aa: CASSLGAGVSFAEAFF
clone_size: NA; j_call: TRBJ2-5; d_call: NA; v_call: TRBV27; cdr3_nt: TGTGCCAGCAGTCGGCCTGGGGGGTTTGAGACCCAGTACTTC; cdr3_aa: CASSRPGGFETQYF
clone_size: NA; j_call: TRBJ2-1; d_call: TRBD1; v_call: TRBV9; cdr3_nt: TGTGCCAGCAGCGTGGAGACAGGGGGCGATGAGCAGTTCTTC; cdr3_aa: CASSVETGGDEQFF
clone_size: NA; j_call: TRBJ1-2; d_call: NA; v_call: TRBV5-8; cdr3_nt: TGTGCCAGCAGCTCGGGGGTGGCGGGATCCTACACCTTC; cdr3_aa: CASSSGVAGSYTF
clone_size: NA; j_call: TRBJ1-5; d_call: TRBD1; v_call: TRBV7-2; cdr3_nt: TGTGCCAGCAGCTTATCGGGACAGCCCAATCAGCCCCAGCATTTT; cdr3_aa: CASSLSGQPNQPQHF
clone_size: NA; j_call: TRBJ2-3; d_call: NA; v_call: TRBV5-1; cdr3_nt: TGCGCCAGCAGCCCGGAGGTAGATACGCAGTATTTT; cdr3_aa: CASSPEVDTQYF
clone_size: NA; j_call: TRBJ2-1; d_call: NA; v_call: TRBV6-5; cdr3_nt: TGTGCCAGCAGTTACTCGATTCGGAATACTGAGCAGTTCTTC; cdr3_aa: CASSYSIRNTEQFF
clone_size: NA; j_call: TRBJ1-3; d_call: TRBD1; v_call: TRBV5-6; cdr3_nt: TGTGCCAGCAGCAGGGGGCCTGGAAACACCATATATTTT; cdr3_aa: CASSRGPGNTIYF
clone_size: NA; j_call: TRBJ1-4; d_call: NA; v_call: TRBV7-8; cdr3_nt: TGTGCCAGCAGCTTCGACTTGAGTGAAAAACTGTTTTTT; cdr3_aa: CASSFDLSEKLFF
clone_size: NA; j_call: TRBJ2-5; d_call: NA; v_call: TRBV18; cdr3_nt: TGTGCCAGCTCCCCGCGGGTAGCGGAGGATTACCTCCAAGAGACCCAGTACTTC; cdr3_aa: CASSPRVAEDYLQETQYF
clone_size: NA; j_call: TRBJ2-1; d_call: NA; v_call: TRBV9; cdr3_nt: TGTGCCAGCAGCGTAGATCCGAGCTCCTACAATGAGCAGTTCTTC; cdr3_aa: CASSVDPSSYNEQFF
clone_size: NA; j_call: TRBJ2-2; d_call: NA; v_call: TRBV2; cdr3_nt: TGTGCCAGCATTCAGGAGCGAGTGGCCGGGGAGCTGTTTTTT; cdr3_aa: CASIQERVAGELFF
clone_size: NA; j_call: TRBJ2-2; d_call: TRBD2; v_call: TRBV5-4; cdr3_nt: TGTGCCAGCGCCCCTCTCAAGATAACTAGCGGGCGGGCCGGGGAGCTGTTTTTT; cdr3_aa: CASAPLKITSGRAGELFF
clone_size: NA; j_call: TRBJ2-3; d_call: NA; v_call: TRBV19; cdr3_nt: TGTGCCAGTAAGGAGGGTAGCGCTAGCACAGATACGCAGTATTTT; cdr3_aa: CASKEGSASTDTQYF
clone_size: NA; j_call: TRBJ2-7; d_call: NA; v_call: TRBV15; cdr3_nt: TGTGCCACCAGCAGAGATCTGGGCACCCTCCGAATCGGGTCCTACGAGCAGTACTTC; cdr3_aa: CATSRDLGTLRIGSYEQYF